These T cell receptor beta chains were read from a single sample in a study of blood T cell repertoires in COVID-19. TCRdb keeps only in-frame clones here, not all; method: immunoSEQ multiplex PCR. The data show about 230,000 clones, around 86% seen once. The sequencing input was peripheral blood. These receptors all come from a man aged 50 to 60 with COVID-19, enrolled during active disease. Both conserved end residues are part of each CDR3. D genes are given only for firm matches. Size is stated for part of the rows, as once, few or many counts, or as a class when the clone is expanded.

V gene: TRBV12-3/TRBV12-4
clone size: .
J gene: TRBJ1-2
D gene: .
CDR3 protein: CALEGDYGYTF
CDR3 DNA: TGTGCCCTGGAAGGAGACTATGGCTACACCTTC

V gene: TRBV4-3
clone size: .
J gene: TRBJ2-7
D gene: TRBD2
CDR3 protein: CASSRILAGDSYEQYF
CDR3 DNA: TGCGCCAGCAGTCGCATCTTAGCGGGGGACTCCTACGAGCAGTACTTC

V gene: TRBV7-9
clone size: .
J gene: TRBJ2-2
D gene: TRBD2
CDR3 protein: CASSLLAGDTGELFF
CDR3 DNA: TGTGCCAGCAGCTTACTAGCGGGAGACACCGGGGAGCTGTTTTTT

V gene: TRBV7-9
clone size: once
J gene: TRBJ2-7
D gene: TRBD1
CDR3 protein: CASSLRGGQGEGEQYF
CDR3 DNA: TGTGCCAGCAGCTTAAGAGGAGGACAGGGGGAGGGGGAGCAGTACTTC

V gene: TRBV29-1
clone size: .
J gene: TRBJ1-4
D gene: TRBD1
CDR3 protein: CSVGTGPEKLFF
CDR3 DNA: TGCAGCGTGGGGACAGGGCCTGAAAAACTGTTTTTT

V gene: TRBV10-3
clone size: .
J gene: TRBJ1-6
D gene: .
CDR3 protein: CAISTGTLNSPLHF
CDR3 DNA: TGTGCCATCAGTACCGGGACTTTGAACTCACCCCTCCACTTT

V gene: TRBV7-2
clone size: .
J gene: TRBJ1-2
D gene: .
CDR3 protein: CASSLWRNARAGFYGYTF
CDR3 DNA: TGTGCCAGCAGCTTATGGCGAAATGCCCGCGCAGGCTTCTATGGCTACACCTTC

V gene: TRBV29-1
clone size: .
J gene: TRBJ1-1
D gene: .
CDR3 protein: CSVGTREAFF
CDR3 DNA: TGCAGCGTTGGGACACGTGAAGCTTTCTTT

V gene: TRBV29-1
clone size: .
J gene: TRBJ2-7
D gene: .
CDR3 protein: CSVETWYEQYF
CDR3 DNA: TGCAGCGTTGAAACTTGGTACGAGCAGTACTTC

V gene: TRBV11-2
clone size: .
J gene: TRBJ1-1
D gene: TRBD1
CDR3 protein: CASSFDGQGVGAFF
CDR3 DNA: TGTGCCAGCAGCTTCGACGGACAGGGCGTCGGGGCTTTCTTT

V gene: TRBV3-1/TRBV3-2
clone size: .
J gene: TRBJ2-2
D gene: TRBD1
CDR3 protein: CASRPPGGTGELFF
CDR3 DNA: TGTGCCAGCAGACCTCCAGGGGGCACCGGGGAGCTGTTTTTT

V gene: TRBV6-2/TRBV6-3
clone size: .
J gene: TRBJ2-7
D gene: .
CDR3 protein: CASSYSSTEVSSYEQYF
CDR3 DNA: TGTGCCAGCAGTTACTCGAGCACTGAGGTGAGCTCCTACGAGCAGTACTTC

V gene: TRBV19
clone size: .
J gene: TRBJ2-3
D gene: .
CDR3 protein: CASSIGGRSTDTQYF
CDR3 DNA: TGTGCCAGTAGTATTGGAGGGAGGAGCACAGATACGCAGTATTTT

V gene: TRBV19
clone size: once
J gene: TRBJ1-3
D gene: .
CDR3 protein: CASMWSQAGNTIYF
CDR3 DNA: TGTGCCAGTATGTGGTCCCAGGCTGGAAACACCATATATTTT

V gene: TRBV7-2
clone size: .
J gene: TRBJ1-6
D gene: .
CDR3 protein: CASSLSGNSPLHF
CDR3 DNA: TGTGCCAGCAGCCTTTCGGGGAATTCACCCCTCCACTTT

V gene: TRBV29-1
clone size: .
J gene: TRBJ1-2
D gene: .
CDR3 protein: CSVGSRASNYGYTF
CDR3 DNA: TGCAGCGTTGGGAGCCGAGCATCTAACTATGGCTACACCTTC

V gene: TRBV1
clone size: .
J gene: TRBJ2-7
D gene: .
CDR3 protein: CTLWTSGSYEQYF
CDR3 DNA: TGCACCTTATGGACTAGCGGGAGCTACGAGCAGTACTTC

V gene: TRBV9
clone size: few
J gene: TRBJ1-2
D gene: .
CDR3 protein: CASSLTGQMDGYTF
CDR3 DNA: TGTGCCAGCAGCCTCACGGGACAAATGGACGGCTACACCTTC

V gene: TRBV5-4
clone size: .
J gene: TRBJ2-2
D gene: .
CDR3 protein: CASSLDGTGELFF
CDR3 DNA: TGTGCCAGCAGCTTGGACGGCACCGGGGAGCTGTTTTTT

V gene: TRBV9
clone size: once
J gene: TRBJ2-7
D gene: .
CDR3 protein: CASSVGEGEAYEQYF
CDR3 DNA: TGTGCCAGCAGCGTAGGCGAAGGGGAGGCCTACGAGCAGTACTTC

V gene: TRBV29-1
clone size: .
J gene: TRBJ1-4
D gene: .
CDR3 protein: CSVSSLGVGEKLFF
CDR3 DNA: TGCAGCGTTTCCTCCCTGGGCGTTGGCGAAAAACTGTTTTTT

V gene: TRBV19
clone size: .
J gene: TRBJ2-4
D gene: TRBD2
CDR3 protein: CARGFWTSGALRGQNIQYF
CDR3 DNA: TGTGCCAGGGGGTTTTGGACTAGCGGGGCCCTCAGGGGCCAAAACATTCAGTACTTC

V gene: TRBV5-1
clone size: few
J gene: TRBJ2-1
D gene: TRBD2
CDR3 protein: CASSLRSGGPGSYNEQFF
CDR3 DNA: TGCGCCAGCAGCTTGCGTAGCGGGGGGCCGGGCTCCTACAATGAGCAGTTCTTC

V gene: TRBV7-9
clone size: .
J gene: TRBJ1-6
D gene: .
CDR3 protein: CASSPTGGVGSSPLHF
CDR3 DNA: TGTGCCAGCAGCCCAACGGGCGGGGTCGGCTCTTCACCCCTCCACTTT

V gene: TRBV3-1/TRBV3-2
clone size: .
J gene: TRBJ2-7
D gene: .
CDR3 protein: CASSQVLKTYEQYF
CDR3 DNA: TGTGCCAGCAGCCAAGTACTCAAAACCTACGAGCAGTACTTC

V gene: TRBV28
clone size: .
J gene: TRBJ1-5
D gene: .
CDR3 protein: CASSLEVQMNQPQHF
CDR3 DNA: TGTGCCAGCAGTTTAGAGGTGCAGATGAATCAGCCCCAGCATTTT

V gene: TRBV5-1
clone size: .
J gene: TRBJ2-1
D gene: TRBD2
CDR3 protein: CASSFLAGETYNEQFF
CDR3 DNA: TGCGCCAGCAGCTTCTTAGCGGGGGAGACCTACAATGAGCAGTTCTTC

V gene: TRBV7-8
clone size: .
J gene: TRBJ2-3
D gene: TRBD2
CDR3 protein: CASSLGWAGGTGTDTQYF
CDR3 DNA: TGTGCCAGCAGCTTAGGGTGGGCGGGAGGAACGGGCACAGATACGCAGTATTTT

V gene: TRBV19
clone size: once
J gene: TRBJ2-4
D gene: TRBD2
CDR3 protein: CASSSGVASGTTLGAKNIQYF
CDR3 DNA: TGTGCCAGTAGTAGCGGCGTAGCTAGCGGGACCACCTTGGGAGCCAAAAACATTCAGTACTTC

V gene: TRBV14
clone size: .
J gene: TRBJ2-1
D gene: .
CDR3 protein: CASNQAGSRFYEQFF
CDR3 DNA: TGTGCCAGCAACCAAGCCGGGAGTCGATTCTATGAGCAGTTCTTC

V gene: TRBV27
clone size: few
J gene: TRBJ1-2
D gene: TRBD1
CDR3 protein: CASITDRVSGYTF
CDR3 DNA: TGTGCCAGCATCACGGACAGGGTAAGTGGCTACACCTTC

V gene: TRBV9
clone size: .
J gene: TRBJ1-5
D gene: .
CDR3 protein: CASSVDSSNQPQHF
CDR3 DNA: TGTGCCAGCAGCGTAGACAGTAGCAATCAGCCCCAGCATTTT

V gene: TRBV7-2
clone size: .
J gene: TRBJ2-7
D gene: .
CDR3 protein: CASIERGGPSYEQYF
CDR3 DNA: TGTGCCAGCATAGAAAGAGGAGGCCCTTCCTACGAGCAGTACTTC

V gene: TRBV7-9
clone size: .
J gene: TRBJ2-1
D gene: .
CDR3 protein: CASSSRSAGGRSNEQFF
CDR3 DNA: TGTGCCAGCAGCTCCAGGAGCGCAGGAGGGAGATCCAATGAGCAGTTCTTC

V gene: TRBV5-8
clone size: .
J gene: TRBJ2-2
D gene: .
CDR3 protein: CASRRTEVPNTGELFF
CDR3 DNA: TGTGCCAGCAGACGGACAGAAGTTCCGAACACCGGGGAGCTGTTTTTT

V gene: TRBV19
clone size: .
J gene: TRBJ2-3
D gene: .
CDR3 protein: CASSPSLRTDTQYF
CDR3 DNA: TGTGCCAGTAGTCCTTCTCTCCGTACAGATACGCAGTATTTT